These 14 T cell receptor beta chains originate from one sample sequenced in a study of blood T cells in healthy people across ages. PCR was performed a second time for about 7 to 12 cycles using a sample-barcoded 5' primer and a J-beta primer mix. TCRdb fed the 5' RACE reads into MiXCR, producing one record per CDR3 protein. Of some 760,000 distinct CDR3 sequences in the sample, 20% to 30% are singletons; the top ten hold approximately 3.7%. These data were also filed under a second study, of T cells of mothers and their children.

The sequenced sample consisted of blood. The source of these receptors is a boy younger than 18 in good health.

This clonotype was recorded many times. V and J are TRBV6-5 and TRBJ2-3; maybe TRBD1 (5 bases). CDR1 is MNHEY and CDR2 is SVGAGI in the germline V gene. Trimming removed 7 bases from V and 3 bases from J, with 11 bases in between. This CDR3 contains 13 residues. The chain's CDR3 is CASILPGTDTQYF. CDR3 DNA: TGTGCCAGCATTCTTCCAGGGACAGATACGCAGTATTTT.

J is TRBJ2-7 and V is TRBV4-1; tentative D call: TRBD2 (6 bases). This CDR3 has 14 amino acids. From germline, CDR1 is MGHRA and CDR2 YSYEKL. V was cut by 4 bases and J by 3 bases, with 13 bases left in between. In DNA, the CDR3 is TGCGCCAGCAGCCCTAGCGCGGGAAACTACGAGCAGTACTTC. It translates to CASSPSAGNYEQYF.

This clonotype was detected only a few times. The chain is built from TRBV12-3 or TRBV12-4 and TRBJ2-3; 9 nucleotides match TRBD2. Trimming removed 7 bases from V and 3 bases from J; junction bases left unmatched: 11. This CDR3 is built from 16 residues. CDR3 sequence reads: CASTQRGEALTDTQYF. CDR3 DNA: TGTGCCAGCACACAGCGGGGGGAGGCCTTGACAGATACGCAGTATTTT.

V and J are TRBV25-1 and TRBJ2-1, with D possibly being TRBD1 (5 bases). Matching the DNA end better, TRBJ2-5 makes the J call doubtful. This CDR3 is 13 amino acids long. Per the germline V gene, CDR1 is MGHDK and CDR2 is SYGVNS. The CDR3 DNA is TGTGCCAGCAGTGAATCCAGGGAAGAGACCCAGTACTTC. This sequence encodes CASSESREETQYF.

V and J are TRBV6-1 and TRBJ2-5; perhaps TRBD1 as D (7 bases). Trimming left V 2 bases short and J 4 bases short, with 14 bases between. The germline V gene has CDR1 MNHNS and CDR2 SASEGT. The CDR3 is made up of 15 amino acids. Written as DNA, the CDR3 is TGTGCCAGCAGTGAATACAGGGGAGGTCCAGAGACCCAGTACTTC. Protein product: CASSEYRGGPETQYF.

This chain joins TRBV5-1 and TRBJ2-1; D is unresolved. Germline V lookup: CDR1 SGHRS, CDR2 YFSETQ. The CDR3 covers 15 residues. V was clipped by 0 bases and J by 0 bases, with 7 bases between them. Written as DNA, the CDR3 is TGCGCCAGCAGCTTGGTACCCGGCTCCTACAATGAGCAGTTCTTC. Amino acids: CASSLVPGSYNEQFF.

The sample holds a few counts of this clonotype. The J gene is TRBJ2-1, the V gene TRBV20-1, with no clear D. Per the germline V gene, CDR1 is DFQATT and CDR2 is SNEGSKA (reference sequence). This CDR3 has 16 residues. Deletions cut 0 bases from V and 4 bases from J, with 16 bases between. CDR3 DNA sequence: TGCAGTGCTAGAGATTTAACGGGTGGGTCTTACAATGAGCAGTTCTTC. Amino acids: CSARDLTGGSYNEQFF.

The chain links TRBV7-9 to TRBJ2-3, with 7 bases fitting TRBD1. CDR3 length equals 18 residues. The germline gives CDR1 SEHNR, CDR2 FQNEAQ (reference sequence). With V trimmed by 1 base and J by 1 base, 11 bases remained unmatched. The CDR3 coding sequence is TGTGCCAGCAGCTTAGATCCCGAGACAGGGAAGGGCACAGATACGCAGTATTTT. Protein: CASSLDPETGKGTDTQYF.

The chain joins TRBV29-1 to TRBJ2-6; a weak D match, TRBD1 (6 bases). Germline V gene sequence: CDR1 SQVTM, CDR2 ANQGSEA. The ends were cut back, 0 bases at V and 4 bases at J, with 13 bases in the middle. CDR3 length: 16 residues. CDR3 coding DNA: TGCAGCGTTGAAGATTCGCAGGGGAACGGGGCCAACGTCCTGACTTTC. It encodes CSVEDSQGNGANVLTF.

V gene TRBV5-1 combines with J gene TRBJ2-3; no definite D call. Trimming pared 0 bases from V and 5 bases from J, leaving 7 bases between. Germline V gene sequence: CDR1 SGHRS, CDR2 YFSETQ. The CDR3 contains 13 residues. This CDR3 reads CASSLALRDTQYF. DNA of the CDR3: TGCGCCAGCAGCTTGGCCCTAAGAGATACGCAGTATTTT. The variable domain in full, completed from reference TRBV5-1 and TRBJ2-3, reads KAGVTQTPRYLIKTRGQQVTLSCSPISGHRSVSWYQQTPGQGLQFLFEYFSETQRNKGNFPGRFSGRQFSNSRSEMNVSTLELGDSALYLCASSLALRDTQYFGPGTRLTVL.

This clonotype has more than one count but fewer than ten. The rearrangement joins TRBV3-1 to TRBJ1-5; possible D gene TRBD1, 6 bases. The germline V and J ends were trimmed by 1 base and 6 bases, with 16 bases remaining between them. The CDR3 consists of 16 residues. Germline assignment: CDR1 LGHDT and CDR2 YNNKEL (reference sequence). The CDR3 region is CASSQGQGRASQPQHF. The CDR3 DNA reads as TGTGCCAGCAGCCAAGGCCAGGGGCGGGCTAGTCAGCCCCAGCATTTT. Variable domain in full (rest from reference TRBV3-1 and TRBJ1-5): DTAVSQTPKYLVTQMGNDKSIKCEQNLGHDTMYWYKQDSKKFLKIMFSYNNKELIINETVPNRFSPKSPDKAHLNLHINSLELGDSAVYFCASSQGQGRASQPQHFGDGTRLSIL.

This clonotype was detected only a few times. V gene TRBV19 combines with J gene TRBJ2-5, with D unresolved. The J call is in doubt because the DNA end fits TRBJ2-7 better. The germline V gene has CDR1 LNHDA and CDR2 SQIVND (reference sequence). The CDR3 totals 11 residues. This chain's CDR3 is CASSMGYEQYF. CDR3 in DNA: TGTGCCAGTAGTATGGGGTACGAGCAGTACTTC.

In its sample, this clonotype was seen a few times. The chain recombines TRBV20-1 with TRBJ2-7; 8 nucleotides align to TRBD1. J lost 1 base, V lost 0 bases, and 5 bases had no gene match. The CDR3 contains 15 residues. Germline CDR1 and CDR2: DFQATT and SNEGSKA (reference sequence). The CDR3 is CSAREIRGLSYEQYF. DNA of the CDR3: TGCAGTGCTAGAGAAATCAGGGGGCTGTCCTACGAGCAGTACTTC.

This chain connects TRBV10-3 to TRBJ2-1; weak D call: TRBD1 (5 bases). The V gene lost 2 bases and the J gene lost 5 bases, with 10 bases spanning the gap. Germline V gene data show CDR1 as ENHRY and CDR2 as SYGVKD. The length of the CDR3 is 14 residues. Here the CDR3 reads CAISERGSNNEQFF. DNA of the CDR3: TGTGCCATCAGTGAGAGGGGCAGCAACAATGAGCAGTTCTTC.